This TCR beta chain was found in a study of Tregs in tolerant kidney transplant recipients. General observations from the study: Findings come from small patient numbers and require larger validation. Changing PCR primers prevented nucleotide comparison between some patients' samples.

Sequenced by immunoSEQ multiplex PCR; TCRdb stores in-frame clones only, minus some. Of around 61,000 clones listed, more than 70% were seen once; the top ten hold 3.8%. The CDR3 runs to 14 residues. CDR1 is LGHNA, CDR2 YSLEER, per germline. V was clipped by 1 base and J by 11 bases, with 17 bases between them. A word on this clone: The antigen is undetermined.

Mixed chimerism was transient after nonmyeloablative marrow transplants from related graft donors. Unstimulated regulatory T cells (CD4+CD25+CD127-), CD4+CD25- non-regulatory cells, CD4 and CD8 cells were FACS-sorted from thawed PBMCs. This receptor was obtained from a human patient who received a combined kidney and bone marrow transplant. The T cells may partly be graft donor cells. Specimen: CD4+ T cells from blood (PBMCs), collected 6 months after the transplant. The chain recombines TRBV4-3 with TRBJ2-5, with a possible D match to TRBD2 (5 bases). CDR3 residues: CASSQGIAPREQYF. CDR3 bases: TGCGCCAGCAGCCAAGGAATTGCCCCTAGGGAGCAGTACTTC.